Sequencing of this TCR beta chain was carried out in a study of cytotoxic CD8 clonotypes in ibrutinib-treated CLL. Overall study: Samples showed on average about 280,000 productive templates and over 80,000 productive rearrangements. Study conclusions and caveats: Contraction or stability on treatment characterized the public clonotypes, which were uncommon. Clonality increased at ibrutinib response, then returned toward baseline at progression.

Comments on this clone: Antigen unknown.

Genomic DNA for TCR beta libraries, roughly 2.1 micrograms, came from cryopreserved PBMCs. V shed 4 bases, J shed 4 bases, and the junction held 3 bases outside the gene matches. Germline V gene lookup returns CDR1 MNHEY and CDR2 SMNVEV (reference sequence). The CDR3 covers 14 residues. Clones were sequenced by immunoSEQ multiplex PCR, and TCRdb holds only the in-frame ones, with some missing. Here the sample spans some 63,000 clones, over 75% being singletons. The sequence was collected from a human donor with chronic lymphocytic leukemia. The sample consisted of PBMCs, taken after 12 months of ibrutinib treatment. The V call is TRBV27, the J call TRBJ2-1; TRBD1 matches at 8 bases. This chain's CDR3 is CASSWDRTYNEQFF. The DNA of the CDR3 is TGTGCCAGCAGTTGGGACAGGACATACAATGAGCAGTTCTTC.